Included here is one TCR beta chain sequence, with context. Its antigen remains undetermined. Base-call qualities are not available, and no considerably larger clone is one nucleotide away. These data belong to a study of blood T cell repertoires in COVID-19 (dated by TCRdb to about 2020). Regarding the study in general: Samples covering the acute and convalescent phases of COVID-19 were provided by collaborators in the United States, Italy and Spain. Where available, HLA class I and class II types were obtained from metadata supplied by the sample provider rather than from assay-based typing. Deeply sampled blood TCRbeta repertoires from subjects exposed to, actively infected with, or recovered from COVID-19 were included in the dataset. A de-identified subject ID, COVID-19 status, age in years and sex were almost always included in the sample metadata. Samples came from the ongoing ImmuneRACE study (first 160 participants) plus 1,254 subjects from 6 global collaborators. The material from the prospective study consisted of cDNA or gDNA derived from T cells, B-cell-depleted T cells, or PBMCs. The repertoires were released in a freely available public database meant as a resource for research on the immune response to SARS-CoV-2. What the work shows at the level of the full study, not this receptor alone: How much clinical and demographic metadata was included differed by source and by participant, and the metadata was provided uncurated.

The collaborating institutions used their own protocols to collect whole blood in K2EDTA tubes. For TCRbeta analysis, collaborators shipped samples in one of three forms: frozen whole blood, isolated PBMCs, or DNA extracted from either of those sample types. The immunoSEQ Assay, a bias-controlled multiplex PCR, was used to amplify TCRbeta CDR3 regions from genomic DNA. Per the source publication's procedure: Nucleated cell counts per sample were estimated from amplification of reference gene primers within the assay. To quantify the absolute abundance of each unique TCRbeta CDR3 rearrangement, sequence reads were collapsed and filtered. Productive Simpson clonality was computed per sample as the square root of Simpson's diversity index over productive rearrangements. The source is immuneACCESS, and TCRdb retained only in-frame sequences with V and J called. Part of the clones is not carried over; for the studies checked, unresolved V genes explain less than half of this, and the remainder is unexplained. D and trimming were read from the DNA, whereas the V and J calls and clone size are those reported in that table. The sample data list about 140,000 clones, and approximately 84% of these were observed just once. 2% to 3% of the sample is held by the ten biggest clonotypes.

This receptor was obtained from a human donor with acute or convalescent COVID-19. The donor label of this sample is uncertain. The sequenced material came from peripheral blood.

The CDR3 region reads CASSVVGLAGGHEQFF. The DNA sequence is as follows: TGTGCCAGCAGCGTAGTCGGACTAGCGGGAGGACATGAGCAGTTCTTC. The rearrangement combines TRBV9 with TRBJ2-1; 14 middle bases align to TRBD2. Ends trimmed: V by 0 bases, J by 8 bases; bases unmatched to a gene: 4. From the germline V gene, CDR1 is SGDLS and CDR2 is YYNGEE. Inclusive of the bounding cysteine and phenylalanine, the CDR3 is 16 residues long. Only the CDR3 DNA stays, 48 bases, in frame from base 1.